The present entry profiles one T cell receptor beta chain with its context. V lost 6 bases, J lost 1 base, and 10 bases lay in between. CDR1 is SNHLY, CDR2 FYNNEI, per germline. This CDR3 region has 14 residues. Repertoires were generated with immunoSEQ multiplex PCR, while TCRdb's copy carries only in-frame clones and drops some. Of tens of thousands of clones in the sample, approximately 90% were seen once. The data stem from a study of blood T cell repertoires in COVID-19. The clonotype originates from a human donor with active COVID-19. The donor label of this sample is uncertain. Material: peripheral blood. This chain joins TRBV2 and TRBJ1-3, with no clear D. The DNA of the CDR3 is TGTGCCAGCAGAGAGTGGGCTTCTGGAAACACCATATATTTT. Translated, it gives CASREWASGNTIYF.